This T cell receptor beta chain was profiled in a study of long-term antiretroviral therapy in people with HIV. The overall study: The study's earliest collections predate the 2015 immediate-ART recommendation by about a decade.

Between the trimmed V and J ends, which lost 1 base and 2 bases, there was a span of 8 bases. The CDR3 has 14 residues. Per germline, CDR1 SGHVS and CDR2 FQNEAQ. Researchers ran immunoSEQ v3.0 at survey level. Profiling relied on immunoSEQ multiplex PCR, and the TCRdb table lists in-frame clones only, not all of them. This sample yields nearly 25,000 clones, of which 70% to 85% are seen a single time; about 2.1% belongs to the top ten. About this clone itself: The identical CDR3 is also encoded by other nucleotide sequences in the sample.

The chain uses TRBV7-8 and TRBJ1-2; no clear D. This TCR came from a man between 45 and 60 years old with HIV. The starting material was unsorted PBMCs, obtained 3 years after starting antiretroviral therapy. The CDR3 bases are TGTGCCAGCAGCTTAGACGCGGGAAACTATGGCTACACCTTC. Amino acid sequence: CASSLDAGNYGYTF.